This is a list of T cell receptor beta chains from one sample in a study of identical twins. TCRdb recomputed calls from the 5' RACE reads with MiXCR, one row per CDR3 protein. The table lists about 720,000 distinct CDR3 sequences, less than 10% of them singletons. The same sample was also studied in work on yellow fever vaccine responses in identical twins.

The specimen sequenced was PBMCs. The receptors were sampled from a woman between 18 and 29 years old in good health. CDR3s include the opening cysteine and the closing phenylalanine or tryptophan. A D gene is named only where the DNA matches it firmly. Part of the rows lack a size; the others show once, few, many or a class for expanded clones.

clone_size: few; j_call: TRBJ2-7; v_call: TRBV7-3; d_call: TRBD1; cdr3_aa: CASSPLPGQGHEQYF; cdr3_nt: TGTGCCAGCAGCCCACTTCCGGGACAGGGCCACGAGCAGTACTTC
clone_size: many; j_call: TRBJ2-5; v_call: TRBV10-2; d_call: -; cdr3_aa: CATAPLTEKETQYF; cdr3_nt: TGCGCCACAGCACCCCTGACAGAGAAAGAGACCCAGTACTTC
clone_size: -; j_call: TRBJ2-5; v_call: TRBV3-1; d_call: -; cdr3_aa: CATSQEGGFGETQYF; cdr3_nt: TGTGCCACCAGCCAAGAAGGGGGTTTTGGAGAGACCCAGTACTTC
clone_size: -; j_call: TRBJ2-1; v_call: TRBV3-1; d_call: -; cdr3_aa: CASSRSGETYNEQFF; cdr3_nt: TGTGCCAGCAGCCGTAGCGGAGAGACTTACAATGAGCAGTTCTTC
clone_size: -; j_call: TRBJ2-1; v_call: TRBV10-3; d_call: -; cdr3_aa: CAIRSVVEEGNEQFF; cdr3_nt: TGTGCCATCAGGTCCGTGGTAGAGGAGGGCAATGAGCAGTTCTTC
clone_size: few; j_call: TRBJ1-4; v_call: TRBV6-2/TRBV6-3; d_call: -; cdr3_aa: CASSPTAEKLFF; cdr3_nt: TGTGCCAGCAGTCCTACAGCTGAAAAACTGTTTTTT
clone_size: few; j_call: TRBJ2-3; v_call: TRBV10-3; d_call: -; cdr3_aa: CAISDYSTDTQYF; cdr3_nt: TGTGCCATCAGTGACTATTCCACAGATACGCAGTATTTT
clone_size: few; j_call: TRBJ2-1; v_call: TRBV27; d_call: TRBD2; cdr3_aa: CASSLTIAGGDEQFF; cdr3_nt: TGTGCCAGCAGTTTGACAATAGCGGGGGGGGACGAGCAGTTCTTC
clone_size: few; j_call: TRBJ2-7; v_call: TRBV29-1; d_call: -; cdr3_aa: CSVEWKGDYAYEQYF; cdr3_nt: TGCAGCGTTGAATGGAAGGGGGACTACGCCTACGAGCAGTACTTC
clone_size: many; j_call: TRBJ2-1; v_call: TRBV15; d_call: TRBD1; cdr3_aa: CATSYLDRGYNEQFF; cdr3_nt: TGTGCCACCAGCTACCTGGACAGGGGATACAATGAGCAGTTCTTC
clone_size: many; j_call: TRBJ2-5; v_call: TRBV20-1; d_call: -; cdr3_aa: CSARDYTETQYF; cdr3_nt: TGCAGTGCTAGAGATTACACCGAGACCCAGTACTTC
clone_size: -; j_call: TRBJ2-7; v_call: TRBV6-2/TRBV6-3; d_call: TRBD2; cdr3_aa: CASSPTLLGSGGAYEQYF; cdr3_nt: TGTGCCAGCAGTCCCACCCTACTGGGTAGCGGGGGAGCCTACGAGCAGTACTTC
clone_size: few; j_call: TRBJ1-1; v_call: TRBV9; d_call: -; cdr3_aa: CASSVASRDTEAFF; cdr3_nt: TGTGCCAGCAGCGTAGCTTCCAGGGACACTGAAGCTTTCTTT
clone_size: -; j_call: TRBJ2-7; v_call: TRBV3-1; d_call: -; cdr3_aa: CASSFPGRYEQYF; cdr3_nt: TGTGCCAGCAGCTTCCCGGGGCGCTACGAGCAGTACTTC
clone_size: few; j_call: TRBJ2-7; v_call: TRBV15; d_call: -; cdr3_aa: CATSPGPFSYEQYF; cdr3_nt: TGTGCCACCAGCCCGGGCCCCTTCTCCTACGAGCAGTACTTC
clone_size: few; j_call: TRBJ2-2; v_call: TRBV5-5; d_call: -; cdr3_aa: CASSLSGYTGELFF; cdr3_nt: TGTGCCAGCAGCTTGTCGGGGTACACCGGGGAGCTGTTTTTT
clone_size: -; j_call: TRBJ2-1; v_call: TRBV2; d_call: TRBD2; cdr3_aa: CASTATGTSGVNEQFF; cdr3_nt: TGTGCCAGCACCGCGACGGGGACTAGCGGGGTTAATGAGCAGTTCTTC
clone_size: many; j_call: TRBJ2-6; v_call: TRBV10-3; d_call: TRBD2; cdr3_aa: CAISPRIPKTSGRPGANVLTF; cdr3_nt: TGTGCCATCAGCCCGAGAATTCCCAAAACTAGCGGGAGGCCTGGGGCCAACGTCCTGACTTTC
clone_size: -; j_call: TRBJ2-1; v_call: TRBV10-3; d_call: -; cdr3_aa: CAISGAGKWDNEQFF; cdr3_nt: TGTGCCATCAGTGGGGCAGGGAAATGGGACAATGAGCAGTTCTTC
clone_size: many; j_call: TRBJ1-2; v_call: TRBV6-4; d_call: TRBD1; cdr3_aa: CASSEGTATGYTF; cdr3_nt: TGTGCCAGCAGTGAAGGGACAGCCACTGGCTACACCTTC
clone_size: -; j_call: TRBJ1-3; v_call: TRBV24-1; d_call: -; cdr3_aa: CATPLRCTIFAGNTIYF; cdr3_nt: TGTGCCACCCCCCTACGGTGTACAATCTTTGCTGGAAACACCATATATTTT
clone_size: few; j_call: TRBJ2-1; v_call: TRBV7-2; d_call: -; cdr3_aa: CASSSLGIEQFF; cdr3_nt: TGTGCCAGCAGCTCACTAGGAATTGAGCAGTTCTTC
clone_size: few; j_call: TRBJ2-3; v_call: TRBV10-3; d_call: -; cdr3_aa: CATRMGASTDTQYF; cdr3_nt: TGTGCCACCAGAATGGGCGCTAGCACAGATACGCAGTATTTT
clone_size: -; j_call: TRBJ1-1; v_call: TRBV29-1; d_call: -; cdr3_aa: CSVAGMEAFF; cdr3_nt: TGCAGCGTTGCAGGGATGGAAGCTTTCTTT
clone_size: few; j_call: TRBJ2-5; v_call: TRBV20-1; d_call: -; cdr3_aa: CSALLRSVGETQYF; cdr3_nt: TGCAGTGCCCTGCTTCGTAGCGTGGGGGAGACCCAGTACTTC
clone_size: -; j_call: TRBJ2-1; v_call: TRBV7-9; d_call: TRBD2; cdr3_aa: CASSFVPSGGGEQFF; cdr3_nt: TGTGCCAGCAGCTTCGTGCCTAGCGGGGGGGGTGAGCAGTTCTTC
clone_size: -; j_call: TRBJ2-7; v_call: TRBV7-8; d_call: -; cdr3_aa: CASSLDSGGQYEQYF; cdr3_nt: TGTGCCAGCAGCTTAGATAGCGGAGGCCAGTACGAGCAGTACTTC
clone_size: -; j_call: TRBJ2-3; v_call: TRBV20-1; d_call: TRBD1; cdr3_aa: CSAMTGDTYTDTQYF; cdr3_nt: TGCAGTGCTATGACAGGGGACACCTACACAGATACGCAGTATTTT
clone_size: -; j_call: TRBJ2-1; v_call: TRBV28; d_call: TRBD2; cdr3_aa: CASSLLETSGIHSYNEQFF; cdr3_nt: TGTGCCAGCAGTTTATTAGAGACTAGCGGGATCCACTCCTACAATGAGCAGTTCTTC
clone_size: -; j_call: TRBJ2-7; v_call: TRBV14; d_call: TRBD1; cdr3_aa: CASSQVWDRENEQYF; cdr3_nt: TGTGCCAGCAGCCAAGTTTGGGACAGGGAGAACGAGCAGTACTTC
clone_size: few; j_call: TRBJ2-1; v_call: TRBV20-1; d_call: -; cdr3_aa: CSARWLAINEQFF; cdr3_nt: TGCAGTGCTCGATGGTTGGCTATTAATGAGCAGTTCTTC
clone_size: few; j_call: TRBJ1-4; v_call: TRBV27; d_call: -; cdr3_aa: CASMTVSKWGEKLFF; cdr3_nt: TGTGCCAGCATGACAGTAAGCAAGTGGGGTGAAAAACTGTTTTTT
clone_size: few; j_call: TRBJ2-7; v_call: TRBV7-2; d_call: TRBD1; cdr3_aa: CASSLSPTGYTQYF; cdr3_nt: TGTGCCAGCAGCTTATCTCCGACAGGGTATACTCAGTACTTC
clone_size: many; j_call: TRBJ1-1; v_call: TRBV24-1; d_call: -; cdr3_aa: CATSDHRQNTEAFF; cdr3_nt: TGTGCCACCAGTGATCATCGACAGAACACTGAAGCTTTCTTT
clone_size: few; j_call: TRBJ2-1; v_call: TRBV7-8; d_call: TRBD2; cdr3_aa: CASSLGTSAYNEQFF; cdr3_nt: TGTGCCAGCAGCTTAGGGACTAGCGCTTACAATGAGCAGTTCTTC
clone_size: few; j_call: TRBJ2-5; v_call: TRBV10-3; d_call: TRBD2; cdr3_aa: CAIREPGLIETQYF; cdr3_nt: TGTGCCATCAGGGAACCGGGACTAATCGAGACCCAGTACTTC
clone_size: -; j_call: TRBJ2-1; v_call: TRBV10-3; d_call: TRBD2; cdr3_aa: CAISAGTSGRDEQFF; cdr3_nt: TGTGCCATCAGCGCCGGGACTAGCGGGAGGGACGAGCAGTTCTTC
clone_size: -; j_call: TRBJ2-3; v_call: TRBV11-2; d_call: TRBD2; cdr3_aa: CASWFQQVASGSPTDTQYF; cdr3_nt: TGTGCCAGCTGGTTCCAGCAGGTTGCTAGCGGGTCCCCCACAGATACGCAGTATTTT
clone_size: few; j_call: TRBJ2-5; v_call: TRBV5-1; d_call: -; cdr3_aa: CASSPWDGQQETQYF; cdr3_nt: TGCGCCAGCAGCCCATGGGACGGGCAACAAGAGACCCAGTACTTC
clone_size: few; j_call: TRBJ2-3; v_call: TRBV9; d_call: TRBD2; cdr3_aa: CASSPREGRMDTQYF; cdr3_nt: TGTGCCAGCAGCCCCCGGGAGGGCCGTATGGATACGCAGTATTTT
clone_size: many; j_call: TRBJ2-3; v_call: TRBV6-4; d_call: TRBD1; cdr3_aa: CASSDGTGGTDTQYF; cdr3_nt: TGTGCCAGCAGTGACGGGACAGGGGGCACAGATACGCAGTATTTT
clone_size: -; j_call: TRBJ2-7; v_call: TRBV6-5; d_call: -; cdr3_aa: CASSYATGTYEQYF; cdr3_nt: TGTGCCAGCAGTTATGCAACAGGGACTTACGAGCAGTACTTC
clone_size: many; j_call: TRBJ2-5; v_call: TRBV12-3/TRBV12-4; d_call: TRBD1; cdr3_aa: CASSLQTGGQETQYF; cdr3_nt: TGTGCCAGCAGTTTACAGACAGGGGGGCAAGAGACCCAGTACTTC
clone_size: -; j_call: TRBJ2-3; v_call: TRBV9; d_call: -; cdr3_aa: CASSVYPSGTHPDTQYF; cdr3_nt: TGTGCCAGCAGCGTTTACCCATCCGGGACCCATCCAGATACGCAGTATTTT
clone_size: few; j_call: TRBJ1-2; v_call: TRBV6-1; d_call: -; cdr3_aa: CASRVTSGANYGYTF; cdr3_nt: TGTGCCAGCAGGGTTACCTCAGGCGCTAACTATGGCTACACCTTC
clone_size: many; j_call: TRBJ2-1; v_call: TRBV24-1; d_call: -; cdr3_aa: CATSDHNRGGDYNEQFF; cdr3_nt: TGTGCCACCAGTGACCATAACAGGGGCGGGGATTACAATGAGCAGTTCTTC
clone_size: many; j_call: TRBJ2-1; v_call: TRBV11-2; d_call: TRBD1; cdr3_aa: CASSDWDRALF; cdr3_nt: TGTGCCAGCAGTGATTGGGACAGAGCCCTCTTC
clone_size: few; j_call: TRBJ1-6; v_call: TRBV7-2; d_call: -; cdr3_aa: CASSLVEVLHSPLHF; cdr3_nt: TGTGCCAGCAGCTTAGTGGAGGTTTTGCATTCACCCCTCCACTTT
clone_size: -; j_call: TRBJ1-2; v_call: TRBV28; d_call: -; cdr3_aa: CASSSIDNYGYTF; cdr3_nt: TGTGCCAGCAGTTCCATAGACAACTATGGCTACACCTTC
clone_size: once; j_call: TRBJ2-7; v_call: TRBV27; d_call: TRBD2; cdr3_aa: CARTLTSGGRYEQYF; cdr3_nt: TGTGCCAGAACACTCACTAGCGGGGGGCGCTACGAGCAGTACTTC
clone_size: few; j_call: TRBJ2-1; v_call: TRBV29-1; d_call: TRBD2; cdr3_aa: CSAGTTNYNEQFF; cdr3_nt: TGCAGCGCCGGGACTACCAACTACAATGAGCAGTTCTTC
clone_size: -; j_call: TRBJ1-4; v_call: TRBV7-8; d_call: -; cdr3_aa: CASSLVGGDEKLFF; cdr3_nt: TGTGCCAGCAGCTTAGTTGGTGGGGATGAAAAACTGTTTTTT